The source of this T cell receptor (beta chain) is a study of T cells in localized non-small cell lung cancer. Clones were read by immunoSEQ multiplex PCR, and TCRdb kept only the in-frame ones, dropping some. The profile shows 86,000 or so clones, 84% of them singletons. About this clone: As yet, its antigen is unknown.

General study results and limits: Adjacent uninvolved lung had the highest clonality, suggesting focused antigen responses. Because only a single region of the tumor was sequenced, heterogeneity remains possible. An association was observed between higher blood T cell density and longer overall survival. When the top 100 tumor clones were examined, a median around 61 of them also appeared in the adjacent lung, which was paired and uninvolved.

Per germline, CDR1 MGHRA and CDR2 YSYEKL. This CDR3 has 12 residues. Trimming shortened V by 0 bases and J by 11 bases, and 7 bases separated the two germline ends. The sequence came from a man between 35 and 75 years old with stage I lung adenocarcinoma. The V and J genes are TRBV4-1 and TRBJ1-4; D is ambiguous. Source: peripheral blood, taken before any cancer treatment. The CDR3 bases are TGCGCCAGCAGCCAAGATCTCGAGAAACTGTTTTTT. It translates to CASSQDLEKLFF.